These 23 T cell receptor beta chains came from one sample sequenced in a study of OX40 agonist ivuxolimab in advanced cancers. The assay was immunoSEQ multiplex PCR, and TCRdb's table has in-frame clones only and misses some. Of more than 45,000 clones listed, around 82% are singletons. The material sequenced was CD4+ or CD8+ T cells sorted from blood, taken in a trial of the OX40 agonist ivuxolimab. Source of these receptors: an adult with an advanced solid tumor such as melanoma, head and neck, liver or kidney cancer.

This rearrangement joins TRBV6-5 to TRBJ1-6; 8 bases are a match to TRBD1. CDR3 size: 16 residues. CDR1 and CDR2 from the germline V gene are MNHEY and SVGAGI. Trimming cost V 4 bases and J 9 bases; bases outside gene matches: 11. CDR3 coding DNA: TGTGCCAGCAGTTTCTCCGGACAGGGCGGTAGTTCACCCCTCCACTTT. Its translation is CASSFSGQGGSSPLHF.

The table lists this clone with a count of one. This chain uses TRBV9 with TRBJ2-3; 7 bases map to TRBD1. This CDR3 region has 14 residues. The germline gives CDR1 SGDLS, CDR2 YYNGEE. V lost 3 bases, J lost 4 bases, and 5 bases stayed unmatched. In DNA, the CDR3 is TGTGCCAGCAGCGCGACAGGGCTCGCAGATACGCAGTATTTT. It yields the protein CASSATGLADTQYF.

The chain uses TRBV4-1 and TRBJ1-2, with D uncertain. V shed 10 bases and J shed 7 bases, with 22 bases lying between them. This CDR3 spans 14 amino acids. Per the germline V gene, CDR1 is MGHRA and CDR2 is YSYEKL. The CDR3 here is CATQRDPRAPGYTF. The CDR3 nucleotides read TGCGCCACCCAACGTGACCCGAGAGCTCCTGGCTACACCTTC.

This clone was detected once. This chain joins TRBV4-2 and TRBJ2-3, with TRBD2 matching 8 bases. Losses at the gene ends were 7 bases for V and 3 bases for J; bases not matched to a gene: 18. This CDR3 spans 18 amino acids. Germline loops: CDR1 LGHNA, CDR2 YNFKEQ. CDR3 sequence reads: CASNPDSLAGPQTDTQYF. The CDR3 DNA reads TGTGCCAGCAACCCGGATTCCTTAGCGGGGCCTCAAACAGATACGCAGTATTTT.

The chain links TRBV27 to TRBJ2-7, with D possibly being TRBD1 (6 bases). CDR3 length equals 15 residues. Between the trimmed V and J ends, which lost 1 base and 2 bases, there was a span of 12 bases. The V gene's germline CDR1 is MNHEY and CDR2 SMNVEV (reference sequence). CDR3 region: CASSLWGPITYEQYF. For the CDR3, the DNA is TGTGCCAGCAGTTTATGGGGGCCGATTACCTACGAGCAGTACTTC.

In this sample, this clone turned up a few times. The chain joins TRBV5-1 to TRBJ1-1; 7 positions match TRBD1. The CDR3 contains 14 residues. Germline V gene sequence: CDR1 SGHRS, CDR2 YFSETQ. V dropped 0 bases and J dropped 5; count of bases not matched to a gene: 4. In DNA form, the CDR3 reads TGCGCCAGCAGCTTGGAGACAGGGACGACTGAAGCTTTCTTT. This encodes CASSLETGTTEAFF.

In its sample, this clone was seen a few times. The chain has TRBV30 and TRBJ1-3; D is unresolved. The germline gives CDR1 GTSNPN, CDR2 SVGIG (reference sequence). Trimming left V 8 bases short and J 3 bases short, with 11 bases between. This CDR3 region has 12 residues. The CDR3 reads CALEAIGNTIYF. CDR3 DNA sequence: TGTGCCCTAGAAGCGATTGGAAACACCATATATTTT. The full variable domain, with the rest looked up from reference TRBV30 and TRBJ1-3, is SQTIHQWPATLVQPVGSPLSLECTVEGTSNPNLYWYRQAAGRGLQLLFYSVGIGQISSEVPQNLSASRPQDRQFILSSKKLLLSDSGFYLCALEAIGNTIYFGEGSWLTVV.

CDR3 sequence (DNA): TGTGCCACCAGGTCAGGGGGCTATGGCTACACCTTC. Its protein product is CATRSGGYGYTF. The chain has TRBV2 and TRBJ1-2; 7 bases fit TRBD1. The CDR3 covers 12 residues. Germline V gene sequence: CDR1 SNHLY, CDR2 FYNNEI. V was pared by 10 bases and J by 4 bases, with 6 bases of the junction left unmatched.

The chain recombines TRBV7-2 with TRBJ2-7, with TRBD2 identical over 7 bases. V trimming: 1 base; J trimming: 4 bases; junction bases outside the gene matches: 7. Germline-derived CDR1 and CDR2 are SGHTA and FQGNSA. The CDR3 is 15 amino acids. The CDR3 DNA is TGTGCCAGCAGCTTAGTAAGTAGACTAGCTTACGAGCAGTACTTC. Protein sequence: CASSLVSRLAYEQYF.

The chain couples TRBV6-6 to TRBJ2-7; 7 nucleotides align to TRBD2. The germline V gene has CDR1 MNHNY and CDR2 SVGAGI (reference sequence). V lost 7 bases to trimming and J lost 3 bases; unmatched junction nucleotides: 9. CDR3 size: 14 residues. This CDR3 is CASIKGRGIYEQYF. The DNA for the CDR3 is TGTGCCAGCATCAAGGGGAGGGGCATCTACGAGCAGTACTTC.

Concerning this clone: Compared with germline, one end of the junction differs, possibly owing to a read error. V gene TRBV19 combines with J gene TRBJ1-2, with 7 nucleotides matching TRBD1. The CDR3 runs to 13 residues. The germline V gene has CDR1 LNHDA and CDR2 SQIVND (reference sequence). CDR3 sequence (DNA): TGTGCCAGTAGTTTAGACAGGGACTATGGCTACACCTTC. It specifies CASSLDRDYGYTF.

The rearrangement links TRBV5-1 to TRBJ2-5, with 8 bases fitting TRBD1. Trimming cost V 7 bases and J 1 base; bases outside gene matches: 6. Per the germline V gene, CDR1 is SGHRS and CDR2 is YFSETQ. The length of the CDR3 is 14 residues. The CDR3 loop is CASVGQGLQETQYF. CDR3 sequence (DNA): TGCGCCAGCGTCGGACAGGGTCTCCAAGAGACCCAGTACTTC.

The chain recombines TRBV27 with TRBJ1-2; 7 bases align to TRBD1. Germline V gene sequence: CDR1 MNHEY, CDR2 SMNVEV (reference sequence). This CDR3 has 15 residues. V trimming: 4 bases; J trimming: 4 bases; junction bases outside the gene matches: 9. The CDR3 nucleotides are TGTGCCAGCAGTTCGACCGGGACAGCCGCCTATGGCTACACCTTC. Translation gives CASSSTGTAAYGYTF.

The rearrangement joins TRBV6-5 to TRBJ1-2; no clear D. Trimming took 4 bases from V and 4 from J, leaving 10 bases between them. Germline CDR1 MNHEY, CDR2 SVGAGI. The CDR3 consists of 13 residues. CDR3 loop: CASSFRPLYGYTF. The CDR3 DNA reads as TGTGCCAGCAGTTTTAGGCCTCTCTATGGCTACACCTTC.

The chain uses TRBV6-6 and TRBJ2-7; D gene uncertain. Trimming cost V 0 bases and J 3 bases, with 12 bases left between them. Germline loops: CDR1 MNHNY, CDR2 SVGAGI (reference sequence). There are 15 residues in the CDR3. The CDR3 sequence: CASSYSAGRRYEQYF. The CDR3 DNA reads as TGTGCCAGCAGTTACTCGGCAGGACGTCGCTACGAGCAGTACTTC.

This clone was recorded only once. The chain uses TRBV7-2 and TRBJ2-2, with TRBD1 identical over 7 bases. After removal of 6 bases from V and 5 bases from J, the junction contained 6 bases not matched to a gene. The germline V gene encodes CDR1 SGHTA and CDR2 FQGNSA. The CDR3 extends over 14 amino acids. CDR3 loop: CASSQTGTTGELFF. The DNA for the CDR3 is TGTGCCAGCAGTCAGACAGGGACGACCGGGGAGCTGTTTTTT.

V gene TRBV7-9 combines with J gene TRBJ2-3; D is uncertain. Germline CDR1 SEHNR, CDR2 FQNEAQ (reference sequence). The CDR3 extends over 13 amino acids. V was cut by 6 bases and J by 0 bases, with 7 bases left in between. CDR3 sequence reads: CASSLLSTDTQYF. The CDR3 DNA follows: TGTGCCAGCAGTTTACTTAGCACAGATACGCAGTATTTT.

This clone was seen a few times. The chain links TRBV19 to TRBJ1-5; 12 positions agree with TRBD1. The CDR3 runs 17 residues. The J segment lost 1 base and the V segment lost 4 bases, leaving 5 bases of the junction unmatched. In germline, CDR1 is LNHDA, CDR2 SQIVND (reference sequence). CDR3 residues: CASSKGQGAWSNQPQHF. The CDR3 nucleotides are TGTGCCAGTAGTAAGGGACAGGGGGCATGGAGCAATCAGCCCCAGCATTTT.

The J gene is TRBJ2-2, the V gene TRBV18; D is unclear. Germline CDR1 and CDR2: KGHSH and LQKENI. Trimming removed 1 base at V and 1 base at J, with 1 base between. The CDR3 totals 13 residues. In DNA form, the CDR3 reads TGTGCCAGCTCACCACTGAACACCGGGGAGCTGTTTTTT. Translated: CASSPLNTGELFF.

The chain carries TRBV7-8 and TRBJ1-2; a possible D gene is TRBD1 (5 bases). Germline CDR1 is SGHVS and CDR2 is FQNEAQ. The germline V and J ends were trimmed by 0 bases and 5 bases, with 10 bases remaining between them. CDR3 size: 14 residues. The CDR3 DNA follows: TGTGCCAGCAGCTTAGCGTACGAGGGGTATGGCTACACCTTC. It codes for CASSLAYEGYGYTF.

The chain has TRBV18 and TRBJ2-5, with 12 bases matching TRBD2. V was clipped by 1 base and J by 5 bases; unmatched bases: 11. The germline CDR1 and CDR2 sequences are KGHSH and LQKENI. The CDR3 contains 18 residues. This CDR3 reads CASSPLFPSGGAAETQYF. For the CDR3, the DNA is TGTGCCAGCTCACCACTTTTCCCTAGCGGGGGGGCCGCTGAGACCCAGTACTTC.

J is TRBJ2-2 and V is TRBV6-1; D is ambiguous. Trimming pared 5 bases from V and 5 bases from J, leaving 15 bases between. Looked up from germline, CDR1 is MNHNS and CDR2 is SASEGT. The CDR3 consists of 15 residues. The CDR3 DNA follows: TGTGCCAGCAGTCCCCGGACGGTTTCAACCGGGGAGCTGTTTTTT. Translating it yields CASSPRTVSTGELFF.

CDR3 in amino acids: CASSPGTAESYTF. CDR3 DNA sequence: TGTGCCAGCAGCCCAGGGACGGCGGAAAGCTACACCTTC. The chain joins TRBV7-3 to TRBJ1-2, with D maybe TRBD1 (5 bases). The CDR3 has 13 amino acids. The ends were cut back, 5 bases at V and 9 bases at J, with 16 bases in the middle. Germline V gene sequence: CDR1 SGHTA, CDR2 FQGTGA. Full variable domain (rest looked up from reference TRBV7-3 and TRBJ1-2): GAGVSQTPSNKVTEKGKYVELRCDPISGHTALYWYRQSLGQGPEFLIYFQGTGAADDSGLPNDRFFAVRPEGSVSTLKIQRTERGDSAVYLCASSPGTAESYTFGSGTRLTVV.